The present T cell receptor (beta chain) was sequenced within a study of blood T cell repertoires in COVID-19. In the study overall: Material from acute and convalescent COVID-19 was sourced from the United States, Italy and Spain. T cells, B-cell-depleted T cells, or PBMCs provided the cDNA or gDNA that served as material.

CDR1 and CDR2 from the germline V gene are SGDLS and YYNGEE. The CDR3 covers 18 residues. V shed 0 bases and J shed 4 bases, with 20 bases lying between them. As originally analysed: Reference gene primers were amplified, and this amplification served to estimate nucleated cell counts. Assay: immunoSEQ multiplex PCR; the TCRdb copy retains only in-frame clones and omits some. The V and J calls and clone size were taken over from that table, and D and trimming were inferred from the DNA. Of more than 100,000 clones listed, 70% to 85% are singletons. The chain joins TRBV9 to TRBJ1-3; D unresolved. The source of this sequence is a woman in her seventies with acute or convalescent COVID-19. The sample was peripheral blood. CDR3 in DNA: TGTGCCAGCAGCGTAGATCTCTCCCCAGGTAGATCAGGAAACACCATATATTTT. Translation: CASSVDLSPGRSGNTIYF.